This TCR beta chain was observed in a study of blood T cell repertoires in COVID-19. Study-level background: The study drew acute and convalescent COVID-19 samples from the United States, Italy and Spain.

Repertoires were generated with immunoSEQ multiplex PCR, while TCRdb's copy carries only in-frame clones and drops some. The sample has about 180,000 clones; 88% are singletons. The CDR3 contains 14 residues. The germline V and J ends were trimmed by 6 bases and 9 bases, with 20 bases remaining between them. Germline CDR1 and CDR2: MDHEN and SYDVKM. Assignment of participants to cohorts was predicated upon participant-reported clinical history. This chain joins TRBV28 and TRBJ1-1; no clear D gene. The source of this sequence is a woman between 18 and 29 years old who had recovered from COVID-19. Sequencing used PBMCs or T cells enriched from blood (not recorded which). As DNA, the CDR3 is TGTGCCAGCAGAAATGACCTCGAACCCAGGCAAGCTTTCTTT. Translation: CASRNDLEPRQAFF.